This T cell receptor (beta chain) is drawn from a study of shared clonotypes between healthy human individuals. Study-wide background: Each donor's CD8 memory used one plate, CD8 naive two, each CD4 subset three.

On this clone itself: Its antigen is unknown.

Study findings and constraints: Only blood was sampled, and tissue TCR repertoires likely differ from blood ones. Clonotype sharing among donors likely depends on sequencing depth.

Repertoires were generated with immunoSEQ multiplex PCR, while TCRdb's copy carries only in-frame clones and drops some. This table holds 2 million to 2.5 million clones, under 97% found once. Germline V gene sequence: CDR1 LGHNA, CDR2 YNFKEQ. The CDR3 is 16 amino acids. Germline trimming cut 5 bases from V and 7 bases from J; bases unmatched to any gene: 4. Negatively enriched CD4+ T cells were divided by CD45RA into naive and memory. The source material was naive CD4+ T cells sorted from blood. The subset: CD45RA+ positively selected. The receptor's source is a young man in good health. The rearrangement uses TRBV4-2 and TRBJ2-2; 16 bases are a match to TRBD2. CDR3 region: CASSGGTSGGVGELFF. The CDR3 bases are TGTGCCAGCAGCGGTGGGACTAGCGGGGGGGTCGGGGAGCTGTTTTTT.